The 29 T cell receptor beta chains listed next were all sequenced from one sample in a study of cytomegalovirus exposure and HLA in healthy donors. Primers included in the PCR were 60 Vbeta and 13 Jbeta primers. Profiling relied on immunoSEQ multiplex PCR, and the TCRdb table lists in-frame clones only, not all of them. This table holds tens of thousands of clones. Sequencing used PBMCs. These TCRs come from a boy under 18 in good health and CMV-seronegative.

This chain links TRBV5-5 with TRBJ1-1; D gene ambiguous. CDR1 is SGHKS, CDR2 YYEKEE, per germline (reference sequence). The length of the CDR3 is 12 residues. V lost 0 bases and J 3 bases, leaving 3 bases between the germline ends. CDR3 nucleotides: TGTGCCAGCAGCTTGGCCGACACTGAAGCTTTCTTT. Translated, it gives CASSLADTEAFF.

This chain connects TRBV10-1 to TRBJ2-3, with TRBD2 matching over 9 bases. The CDR3 is 14 amino acids. After removal of 3 bases from V and 8 bases from J, the junction contained 6 bases not matched to a gene. Germline CDR1 is WNHNN and CDR2 is SYGVQD (reference sequence). CDR3 nucleotide sequence: TGCGCCAGCAGTGACGCTAGCGGGGTTTCTACGCAGTATTTT. Translation gives CASSDASGVSTQYF.

This chain joins TRBV9 and TRBJ2-6, with D perhaps matching TRBD1 (6 bases). Germline CDR1 and CDR2: SGDLS and YYNGEE. V was trimmed by 3 bases and J by 5 bases, leaving 18 bases between them. The CDR3 loop spans 17 amino acids. DNA of the CDR3: TGTGCCAGCAGCGCTTTCAAGGGGGATAACAGGGCCAACGTCCTGACTTTC. This sequence encodes CASSAFKGDNRANVLTF. Full variable domain (missing parts from reference TRBV9 and TRBJ2-6): DSGVTQTPKHLITATGQRVTLRCSPRSGDLSVYWYQQSLDQGLQFLIQYYNGEERAKGNILERFSAQQFPDLHSELNLSSLELGDSALYFCASSAFKGDNRANVLTFGAGSRLTVL.

The genes are TRBV18 and TRBJ2-7, with a possible D match to TRBD1 (6 bases). CDR1 and CDR2 (germline): KGHSH, LQKENI. There are 16 residues in the CDR3. V was cut by 3 bases and J by 6 bases, with 21 bases left in between. CDR3 DNA: TGTGCCAGCTCACCCCCTAACCAAGGACAGACGGCCGAGCAGTACTTC. Translation: CASSPPNQGQTAEQYF.

The chain couples TRBV30 to TRBJ1-4, with 7 positions matching TRBD1. The CDR3 extends over 13 amino acids. J was trimmed by 7 bases and V by 2 bases; bases with no gene match: 4. The germline gives CDR1 GTSNPN, CDR2 SVGIG (reference sequence). The CDR3 sequence: CAWSRGGSEKLFF. The CDR3 DNA reads TGTGCCTGGAGTAGAGGGGGCAGTGAAAAACTGTTTTTT.

The chain employs TRBV9 and TRBJ1-2; tentatively, D is TRBD1 (6 bases). The germline gives CDR1 SGDLS, CDR2 YYNGEE. V was pared by 0 bases and J by 8 bases, with 20 bases between. The CDR3 is 16 residues long. DNA of the CDR3: TGTGCCAGCAGCGTAGTACAGGGAAAGGTTGCTAGCGGCTACACCTTC. Translating it yields CASSVVQGKVASGYTF.

V and J are TRBV10-3 and TRBJ1-5; D remains ambiguous. V was shortened by 4 bases and J by 4 bases, with 8 bases between the two germline ends. Germline V CDR1 and CDR2: ENHRY, SYGVKD. CDR3 size: 13 residues. The CDR3 is CAISGGRNQPQHF. Written as DNA, the CDR3 is TGTGCCATCAGTGGAGGTCGGAATCAGCCCCAGCATTTT.

The genes are TRBV30 and TRBJ2-7, with D possibly TRBD1 on 6 matching bases. Trimming took off 2 bases at V and 7 bases at J, with 12 bases between the two ends. Per the germline V gene, CDR1 is GTSNPN and CDR2 is SVGIG (reference sequence). CDR3 length: 12 amino acids. The CDR3 region is CAWSRGQSEQYF. DNA of the CDR3: TGTGCCTGGAGTCGGGGACAATCAGAGCAGTACTTC.

The chain joins TRBV30 to TRBJ1-5, with D perhaps matching TRBD1 (5 bases). This CDR3 is 17 amino acids long. V was cut by 1 base and J by 0 bases, with 16 bases left in between. The germline V gene has CDR1 GTSNPN and CDR2 SVGIG (reference sequence). CDR3 sequence reads: CAWSAGRDPYSNQPQHF. CDR3 sequence (DNA): TGTGCCTGGAGTGCAGGGAGGGACCCGTATAGCAATCAGCCCCAGCATTTT.

V is TRBV7-9 and J is TRBJ2-2; possibly TRBD2 for D (6 bases). The germline gives CDR1 SEHNR, CDR2 FQNEAQ (reference sequence). Trimming took 7 bases from V and 0 from J, leaving 15 bases between them. The CDR3 spans 16 residues. The CDR3 spells CASTSGVAANTGELFF. As DNA, the CDR3 is TGTGCCAGCACCTCGGGGGTGGCCGCGAACACCGGGGAGCTGTTTTTT.

The chain is built from TRBV6-5 and TRBJ1-1, with D possibly TRBD1 on 5 matching bases. V dropped 2 bases and J dropped 3 bases, with 13 bases sitting between them. CDR1 and CDR2 from the germline V gene are MNHEY and SVGAGI. This CDR3 spans 15 amino acids. The CDR3 sequence is CASSYGWGGDTEAFF. The CDR3 DNA follows: TGTGCCAGCAGTTACGGGTGGGGCGGGGACACTGAAGCTTTCTTT.

CDR3 nucleotides: TGTGCCACCAGCTTTGACAGGAACACTGAAGCTTTCTTT. Protein: CATSFDRNTEAFF. The V gene is TRBV15, the J gene TRBJ1-1, with D perhaps matching TRBD1 (5 bases). The germline gives CDR1 LNHNV, CDR2 YYDKDF (reference sequence). The CDR3 runs to 13 residues. Trimming left V 5 bases short and J 1 base short, with 8 bases between.

The rearrangement uses TRBV7-7 and TRBJ2-5, with 8 bases lining up with TRBD1. Germline lookup yields CDR1 SSHAT and CDR2 FNYEAQ (reference sequence). The CDR3 is made up of 14 amino acids. Trimming took 5 bases from V and 5 from J; bases not matched to a gene: 7. The CDR3 nucleotides are TGTGCCAGCAGCGTCGCCGGGGACAGGGAGACCCAGTACTTC. Translation gives CASSVAGDRETQYF.

V is TRBV27 and J is TRBJ2-2; the match to TRBD1 covers 7 bases. J was trimmed by 0 bases and V by 5 bases; bases with no gene match: 9. This CDR3 is 17 amino acids long. Per germline, CDR1 MNHEY and CDR2 SMNVEV (reference sequence). The CDR3 sequence is CASSRQGLGPNTGELFF. The CDR3 nucleotides are TGTGCCAGCAGTCGACAGGGATTGGGACCGAACACCGGGGAGCTGTTTTTT.

The rearrangement joins TRBV7-6 to TRBJ2-3, with D possibly matching TRBD2 (5 bases). The CDR3 runs 16 residues. V gave up 0 bases and J gave up 1 base, with 11 bases separating them. Germline V gives CDR1 SGHVS, CDR2 FNYEAQ. The CDR3 DNA follows: TGTGCCAGCAGCTTAGCGTCCTCGAGGGGCACAGATACGCAGTATTTT. This translates into CASSLASSRGTDTQYF.

The CDR3 sequence is CASSLDAGTNSPLHF. DNA for the CDR3: TGCGCCAGCAGCTTGGATGCGGGGACTAATTCACCCCTCCACTTT. The J gene is TRBJ1-6, the V gene TRBV5-1; a weak D match, TRBD1 (5 bases). From germline, CDR1 is SGHRS and CDR2 YFSETQ. V dropped 0 bases and J dropped 6 bases, with 10 bases sitting between them. The CDR3 consists of 15 residues.

The chain recombines TRBV7-6 with TRBJ1-3; 11 bases map to TRBD1. CDR1 SGHVS and CDR2 FNYEAQ come from the germline V gene. The CDR3 totals 19 residues. Germline trimming cut 5 bases from V and 1 base from J; bases unmatched to any gene: 13. The CDR3 DNA reads TGTGCCAGCAGCGCCCACCGGGACAGGGGGTCTTATTCTGGAAACACCATATATTTT. Encoded protein: CASSAHRDRGSYSGNTIYF.

V and J are TRBV10-2 and TRBJ1-5, with 9 bases that match TRBD1. After removal of 8 bases from V and 6 bases from J, the junction contained 8 bases not matched to a gene. The CDR3 is made up of 14 amino acids. The V gene's germline CDR1 is WSHSY and CDR2 SAAADI. CDR3 protein: CASGKQGAIQPQHF. Written as DNA, the CDR3 is TGCGCCAGCGGGAAACAGGGGGCAATTCAGCCCCAGCATTTT.

CDR3 coding DNA: TGCGCCAGCAGCTTAGGGGGACAGGCTGAGGAGACCCAGTACTTC. Its protein is CASSLGGQAEETQYF. The chain combines TRBV5-1 with TRBJ2-5, with 8 bases lining up with TRBD1. V shed 2 bases and J 5 bases; nucleotides not matched to a gene: 8. The V gene's germline CDR1 is SGHRS and CDR2 YFSETQ. The CDR3 loop spans 15 amino acids.

This chain connects TRBV4-1 to TRBJ2-2; 8 nucleotides line up with TRBD1. The CDR3 length is 17 residues. V dropped 4 bases and J dropped 3; count of bases not matched to a gene: 10. The germline CDR1 and CDR2 sequences are MGHRA and YSYEKL. This chain's CDR3 is CASSPIGRGPDTGELFF. Written as DNA, the CDR3 is TGCGCCAGCAGCCCCATCGGCAGGGGGCCCGACACCGGGGAGCTGTTTTTT.

The chain recombines TRBV19 with TRBJ1-1; D not certain. The CDR3 consists of 15 residues. Germline CDR1 and CDR2: LNHDA and SQIVND (reference sequence). The germline V and J ends were trimmed by 1 base and 1 base, with 10 bases remaining between them. The DNA for the CDR3 is TGTGCCAGTAGTATAGGAGAACTCCAGAACACTGAAGCTTTCTTT. Residues: CASSIGELQNTEAFF.

The chain has TRBV4-2 and TRBJ1-5; 11 bases agree with TRBD1. Trimming took 8 bases from V and 1 from J; bases not matched to a gene: 13. Germline CDR1 and CDR2: LGHNA and YNFKEQ. CDR3 length equals 18 residues. The CDR3 is CASGDPGQGVGSNQPQHF. CDR3 DNA: TGTGCCAGCGGTGATCCGGGACAGGGGGTTGGCAGCAATCAGCCCCAGCATTTT.

V and J are TRBV7-9 and TRBJ1-2; D gene ambiguous. This CDR3 contains 11 residues. CDR1 SEHNR and CDR2 FQNEAQ come from the germline V gene (reference sequence). Trimming removed 1 base from V and 11 bases from J, with 8 bases in between. This chain's CDR3 is CASSLELEYTF. The CDR3 DNA reads TGTGCCAGCAGCTTAGAACTAGAGTACACCTTC.

As concerns this clone: A read error may produce the germline difference seen at one junction end. Here the CDR3 DNA reads TGTGCCAGCAGCGGAGCGGGCCCAGGGGGCAATCTGGCTGAAGATTTCTTT. This gives the protein CASSGAGPGGNLAEDFF. The chain joins TRBV7-6 to TRBJ1-1; 8 bases agree with TRBD1. CDR1 and CDR2 from the germline V gene are SGHVS and FNYEAQ. This CDR3 region has 17 residues.

The J gene is TRBJ2-7, the V gene TRBV14; D not certain. The V end lost 4 bases, the J end lost 9 bases, and 10 bases lay between the germline ends. CDR3 length equals 11 residues. The germline V gene has CDR1 SGHDN and CDR2 FVKESK. The CDR3 loop reads CASSPGRRQYF. The CDR3, as DNA: TGTGCCAGCAGCCCTGGGCGAAGGCAGTACTTC.

This chain uses TRBV7-9 with TRBJ2-7, with 8 bases matching TRBD1. CDR1 is SEHNR, CDR2 FQNEAQ, per germline (reference sequence). The CDR3 loop spans 13 amino acids. The J segment lost 3 bases and the V segment lost 5 bases, leaving 3 bases of the junction unmatched. CDR3 in DNA: TGTGCCAGCAGCGGACAGGGAGTCTACGAGCAGTACTTC. Translated: CASSGQGVYEQYF.

V is TRBV6-1 and J is TRBJ2-3; D may be TRBD2 (6 bases). Germline V gives CDR1 MNHNS, CDR2 SASEGT. The CDR3 sequence is 15 residues long. V was pared by 2 bases and J by 2 bases, with 11 bases between. The CDR3 DNA reads TGTGCCAGCAGTGAATGGGAGCGGGCCACAGATACGCAGTATTTT. Amino acids: CASSEWERATDTQYF.

This chain connects TRBV4-1 to TRBJ1-2; D gene unclear. The CDR3 totals 14 residues. Germline V gives CDR1 MGHRA, CDR2 YSYEKL. Between the trimmed V and J ends, which lost 1 base and 1 base, there was a span of 7 bases. CDR3: CASSQGSGNYGYTF. CDR3 DNA sequence: TGCGCCAGCAGCCAAGGGTCGGGTAACTATGGCTACACCTTC.

This chain joins TRBV19 and TRBJ1-2, with 9 bases lining up with TRBD1. This CDR3 has 16 residues. Germline CDR1 is LNHDA and CDR2 is SQIVND (reference sequence). J lost 0 bases, V lost 9 bases, and 11 bases had no gene match. Written as DNA, the CDR3 is TGTGCCAGCCACAACCTGGGGACAGGGCCTAACTATGGCTACACCTTC. Its protein product is CASHNLGTGPNYGYTF.